This entry lists 18 T cell receptor beta chains sequenced from one sample in a study of beta chain features in type 1 diabetes. Expressed TCRB transcripts were sequenced because the entire RNA isolate underwent reverse transcription. Generated by immunoSEQ multiplex PCR, the TCRdb table keeps only in-frame clones and is missing some. The data show fewer than 500,000 clones, approximately 15% seen once. Sequencing used naive CD4+ T cells from blood. These receptors came from a man younger than 45 in good health.

The table lists this clone with a count of one. This chain links TRBV5-4 with TRBJ2-3; weak D call: TRBD1 (6 bases). The CDR3 totals 13 residues. Trimming took off 4 bases at V and 3 bases at J, with 9 bases between the two ends. Looked up from germline, CDR1 is SGHNT and CDR2 is YYREEE (reference sequence). The CDR3 region is CASSPGQTDTQYF. In nucleotides, the CDR3 is TGTGCCAGCAGCCCGGGACAAACAGATACGCAGTATTTT.

This clone came up a few times. The chain couples TRBV5-6 to TRBJ2-4; no clear D. The germline V gene has CDR1 SGHDT and CDR2 YYEEEE. Between the trimmed V and J ends, which lost 1 base and 7 bases, there was a span of 12 bases. This CDR3 is 14 amino acids long. The CDR3 sequence: CASSLRLPGNIQYF. The CDR3 nucleotides are TGTGCCAGCAGCTTGAGGCTGCCTGGGAACATTCAGTACTTC.

The chain is built from TRBV7-9 and TRBJ2-1; tentative D call: TRBD1 (7 bases). The CDR3 contains 17 residues. With 1 base removed from V and 5 bases from J, the gap between germline ends came to 18 bases. CDR1 and CDR2 (germline): SEHNR, FQNEAQ (reference sequence). The CDR3 DNA sequence: TGTGCCAGCAGCTTAGGAGTGGGCGGGACAGACAACAATGAGCAGTTCTTC. It is translated as CASSLGVGGTDNNEQFF.

V usage is TRBV4-1 and J usage is TRBJ2-1; D ambiguous. CDR3 length: 15 amino acids. V was shortened by 4 bases and J by 10 bases, with 20 bases between the two germline ends. From germline, CDR1 is MGHRA and CDR2 YSYEKL. The CDR3 bases are TGCGCCAGCAGCCTACCGGGTCTAGTGAATTGGGAGCAGTTCTTC. Residues: CASSLPGLVNWEQFF.

This clone was seen ten or more times. The rearrangement uses TRBV10-3 and TRBJ2-7; TRBD2 matches 7 bases. The CDR3 consists of 14 residues. Germline CDR1 and CDR2: ENHRY and SYGVKD. V shed 10 bases and J 0 bases; nucleotides not matched to a gene: 9. CDR3 bases: TGTGCCACTTCCTTCGGCGGGGGCTCCTACGAGCAGTACGTC. Its protein is CATSFGGGSYEQYV.

This clone was counted between two and nine times. J is TRBJ2-3 and V is TRBV9, with 8 nucleotides matching TRBD1. The CDR3 covers 14 residues. From germline, CDR1 is SGDLS and CDR2 YYNGEE. Trimming at V came to 2 bases and at J to 4 bases, leaving 3 bases not matched to a gene. The CDR3 protein is CASSVRGRADTQYF. CDR3 bases: TGTGCCAGCAGCGTCAGGGGGCGGGCAGATACGCAGTATTTT.

This clone was observed a handful of times. This rearrangement joins TRBV7-2 to TRBJ2-1; TRBD2 matches at 10 bases. The CDR3 loop spans 15 amino acids. Germline loops: CDR1 SGHTA, CDR2 FQGNSA. Losses at the gene ends were 4 bases for V and 6 bases for J; bases not matched to a gene: 6. The CDR3, as DNA: TGTGCCAGCAGCTCTTCCGGGACTAGCGTCAATGAGCAGTTCTTC. This sequence encodes CASSSSGTSVNEQFF.

CDR3 coding DNA: TGTGCCAGCAGCAAGGACAGGGCCTACGAGCAGTACGTC. Its translation: CASSKDRAYEQYV. The chain uses TRBV7-9 and TRBJ2-7; TRBD1 matches 8 bases. Trimming at V came to 5 bases and at J to 2 bases, leaving 2 bases not matched to a gene. The CDR3 extends over 13 amino acids. Looked up from germline, CDR1 is SEHNR and CDR2 is FQNEAQ (reference sequence).

The rearrangement uses TRBV29-1 and TRBJ2-3; maybe TRBD2 (6 bases). V was cut by 7 bases and J by 7 bases, with 21 bases left in between. Germline values: CDR1 SQVTM, CDR2 ANQGSEA. The CDR3 is 14 amino acids. The CDR3 sequence is CSALRRGGFYTQYF. The CDR3 DNA is TGCAGCGCCCTGCGGCGGGGCGGGTTCTATACGCAGTATTTT.

A few counts support this clone. The chain joins TRBV7-2 to TRBJ2-3; no clear D gene. CDR1 SGHTA and CDR2 FQGNSA come from the germline V gene. This CDR3 comprises 14 residues. Between the trimmed V and J ends, which lost 1 base and 4 bases, there was a span of 9 bases. The CDR3 DNA sequence: TGTGCCAGCAGCTTAGATTGGGGTTCAGATACGCAGTATTTT. This translates into CASSLDWGSDTQYF.

This clone was observed a few times. The rearrangement joins TRBV10-3 to TRBJ1-2; 10 positions agree with TRBD1. Germline CDR1 ENHRY, CDR2 SYGVKD. This CDR3 has 12 residues. With V trimmed by 8 bases and J by 6 bases, 3 bases remained unmatched. In DNA, the CDR3 is TGTGCCATCGGGGGGACAGGGGATGGCTACACCTTC. Translated, it gives CAIGGTGDGYTF.

The chain employs TRBV30 and TRBJ1-1; tentative D call: TRBD1 (6 bases). Germline CDR1 reads GTSNPN; CDR2 reads SVGIG (reference sequence). V lost 3 bases to trimming and J lost 6 bases, with 8 bases between them. The CDR3 length is 11 residues. This CDR3 is CAWSRGAEAFF. The CDR3 DNA reads as TGTGCCTGGAGCAGGGGCGCTGAAGCTTTCTTT.

This clone was picked up a small number of times. V is TRBV21-1 and J is TRBJ2-7; the table's TRBD2 call for D was not verified on the DNA. TRBV21-1 is a pseudogene locus. This CDR3 contains 15 residues. The CDR3, as DNA: TGTGCCAGCAGCGCCCCAGGTCCCCCTGCCCACCTGACTATTTTC. Its translation: CASSAPGPPAHLTIF.

J is TRBJ2-7 and V is TRBV7-9; D is undetermined. This CDR3 spans 12 amino acids. V was cut by 1 base and J by 4 bases, with 5 bases left in between. Germline lookup yields CDR1 SEHNR and CDR2 FQNEAQ (reference sequence). CDR3 sequence reads: CASSLVGYEQYV. The CDR3 coding sequence is TGTGCCAGCAGCTTAGTAGGTTACGAGCAGTACGTC.

The V gene is TRBV28, the J gene TRBJ2-7; D unresolved. CDR3 length: 12 amino acids. The V and J ends lost 5 bases and 4 bases respectively, with 9 bases between them. Germline V gene sequence: CDR1 MDHEN, CDR2 SYDVKM. The CDR3 here is CASSRQPYEQYV. For the CDR3, the DNA is TGTGCCAGCAGTCGGCAACCATACGAGCAGTACGTC.

This clone was counted between two and nine times. CDR3 nucleotides: TGTGCCAGTAGTATCCCCGGGGCAGAAGCTTTCTTT. Translated, it gives CASSIPGAEAFF. The rearrangement uses TRBV19 and TRBJ1-1; D is perhaps TRBD1 (5 bases). V was pared by 3 bases and J by 8 bases, with 10 bases between. The germline gives CDR1 LNHDA, CDR2 SQIVND (reference sequence). There are 12 residues in the CDR3.

The gene calls are TRBV23-1 and TRBJ1-1, with D uncertain. TRBV23-1 is known as an ORF, though its function is uncertain. The V end was cut by 0 bases, the J end by 2 bases, with 10 bases between. This CDR3 comprises 15 residues. The CDR3 here is CASSQSRQINTEAFF. CDR3 DNA sequence: TGCGCCAGCAGTCAATCTCGCCAGATCAACACTGAAGCTTTCTTT.

This clone was seen more than once but under ten times. The rearrangement uses TRBV4-3 and TRBJ2-1; D gene ambiguous. V was pared by 0 bases and J by 3 bases, with 9 bases between. This CDR3 is 15 amino acids long. CDR1 and CDR2 from the germline V gene are LGHNA and YSLEER. CDR3 protein: CASSQDASNYNEQFF. The CDR3 coding sequence is TGCGCCAGCAGCCAAGATGCAAGTAACTACAATGAGCAGTTCTTC.